This is a list of T cell receptor beta chains from one sample in a study of CD8+ T cells in alopecia areata. The assay was immunoSEQ multiplex PCR, and TCRdb's table has in-frame clones only and misses some. The table has tens of thousands of clones, roughly 46% seen once; the top ten hold just over 50%. Sequencing was carried out using NKG2D-low CD8+ T cells sorted from blood. The receptors shown here come from a human donor with alopecia areata. Each CDR3 is given with its conserved first and last residue. A D gene is named only where the DNA matches it firmly. A row's size may be missing; if present it is once, few, many or a size class.

TRBV29-1	TRBD1	NA	TRBJ2-2	TGCAGCGTTACCGGGACAGGGTTAACCGGGGAGCTGTTTTTT	CSVTGTGLTGELFF
TRBV5-4	TRBD1	NA	TRBJ1-1	TGTGCCAGCAGCCGTACAGGGGCAGGGCGGGTGAACACTGAAGCTTTCTTT	CASSRTGAGRVNTEAFF
TRBV18	NA	few	TRBJ2-7	TGTGCCAGCTCACCGGGACCGAGAAGCTCCTACGAGCAGTACTTC	CASSPGPRSSYEQYF
TRBV19	NA	NA	TRBJ2-3	TGTGCCAGTAGTACTCCCTGGGCCTGGACAGCTTCGCGGGATACGCAGTATTTT	CASSTPWAWTASRDTQYF
TRBV7-9	NA	few	TRBJ2-1	TGTGCCAGCAGCTTGGGTCGGCCTGAGCAGTTCTTC	CASSLGRPEQFF
TRBV7-3	NA	NA	TRBJ2-1	TGTGCCAGCAGCTTAATGTCAGACAATGAGCAGTTCTTC	CASSLMSDNEQFF
TRBV7-8	TRBD1	NA	TRBJ1-2	TGTGCCAGCAGCCCCCTGGACAGGGAAGTAGGCTATGGCTACACCTTC	CASSPLDREVGYGYTF
TRBV13	TRBD1	NA	TRBJ1-5	TGTGCCAGCAGCACGAATGGACAGGGGAAGGATGATCAGCCCCAGCATTTT	CASSTNGQGKDDQPQHF
TRBV11-2	NA	NA	TRBJ2-3	TGTGCCAGCAGCTTGAGTCTCAGCACAGATACGCAGTATTTT	CASSLSLSTDTQYF
TRBV5-6	NA	NA	TRBJ2-5	TGTGCCAGCAGCGGGCCGAACCAAGAGACCCAGTACTTC	CASSGPNQETQYF
TRBV5-6	NA	few	TRBJ2-7	TGTGCCAGCAGCTCCCCGGGGCTTCGACTCGACCTTAACGAGCAGTACTTC	CASSSPGLRLDLNEQYF
TRBV7-9	TRBD2	NA	TRBJ2-3	TGTGCCAGCAGACCTCCTAGCGGGGAGACCACAGATACGCAGTATTTT	CASRPPSGETTDTQYF
TRBV27	NA	NA	TRBJ2-7	TGTGCCAGCAGTCCGGACGTCTCTACCTACGAGCAGTACTTC	CASSPDVSTYEQYF
TRBV29-1	NA	few	TRBJ2-7	TGCAGCGTAGAAACCGGGACTTCGAGCGAGCAGTACTTC	CSVETGTSSEQYF
TRBV13	NA	NA	TRBJ1-2	TGTGCCAGCAGCCCTATTAAACGGGCTACGGACTATGGCTACACCTTC	CASSPIKRATDYGYTF
TRBV7-3	NA	NA	TRBJ2-7	TGTGCCAGCAGCTTAAGTCAAGGATTCCCCTACGAGCAGTACTTC	CASSLSQGFPYEQYF
TRBV9	NA	NA	TRBJ1-5	TGTGCCAGCAGCGTAGGAGAGGGGAGCAATCAGCCCCAGCATTTT	CASSVGEGSNQPQHF
TRBV16	TRBD1	few	TRBJ2-7	TGTGCCAGCAGCCTGACAGGGGTGGAGGACGAGCAGTACTTC	CASSLTGVEDEQYF
TRBV28	TRBD1	NA	TRBJ2-7	TGTGCCAGCAGTAGGACAGGGGGATACTACGAGCAGTACTTC	CASSRTGGYYEQYF
TRBV13	TRBD2	NA	TRBJ2-6	TGTGCCAGCAGGACTAGCGGGTTTTCTGGGGCCAACGTCCTGACTTTC	CASRTSGFSGANVLTF
TRBV2	TRBD2	NA	TRBJ2-3	TGTGCCAGCCAGACCTGGGGGACTAGCGGGCCCACAGATACGCAGTATTTT	CASQTWGTSGPTDTQYF
TRBV27	NA	NA	TRBJ2-1	TGTGCCAGCAGTTTATCGGCTAGCAGGATGGGCTACAATGAGCAGTTCTTC	CASSLSASRMGYNEQFF
TRBV28	TRBD1	few	TRBJ1-5	TGTGCCAGCAGCACAAGACAGGGGCGACAGCCCCAGCATTTT	CASSTRQGRQPQHF
TRBV7-9	TRBD1	once	TRBJ2-5	TGTGCCAGCAGCTCCCACAGGGGGCAAGAGACCCAGTACTTC	CASSSHRGQETQYF
TRBV9	NA	NA	TRBJ1-5	TGTGCCAGCAGCGTAGATGGTGGGGGCCAGCCCCAGCATTTT	CASSVDGGGQPQHF
TRBV7-9	TRBD1	NA	TRBJ2-7	TGTGCCAGCAGCTTTAAGATCGGACAGGTGGACTTC	CASSFKIGQVDF
TRBV30	NA	NA	TRBJ1-1	TGTGCCTGGACCGAGATGAACACTGAAGCTTTCTTT	CAWTEMNTEAFF
TRBV2	NA	NA	TRBJ2-1	TGTGCCATCGACGGGACTTCCCGACTCTCCTACAATGAGCAGTTCTTC	CAIDGTSRLSYNEQFF
TRBV10-3	NA	NA	TRBJ1-5	TGTGCCATCAGTGAGTCGACCGTCGGGGTTACAGCGCAGCCCCAGCATTTT	CAISESTVGVTAQPQHF
TRBV19	TRBD2	few	TRBJ2-1	TGTGCCGTAAAGCCGGGCGGGAGAGGGTACAATGAGCAGTTCTTC	CAVKPGGRGYNEQFF
TRBV4-1	NA	NA	TRBJ2-2	TGCGCCAGCAGCCAGAGGGACTCCCCGAACGGCGGGGAGCTGTTTTTT	CASSQRDSPNGGELFF
TRBV7-9	TRBD2	NA	TRBJ2-1	TGTGCCAGCAGCTTAAGTCGTACTAGCGCAGTTGAGCAGTTCTTC	CASSLSRTSAVEQFF
TRBV29-1	NA	NA	TRBJ2-1	TGCAGCGTTGAAGACCCAAGGGCACTAGCATCCTATGAGCAGTTCTTC	CSVEDPRALASYEQFF
TRBV4-3	NA	NA	TRBJ1-1	TGCGCCAGCAGCCAAGTTTTCATGAACACTGAAGCTTTCTTT	CASSQVFMNTEAFF